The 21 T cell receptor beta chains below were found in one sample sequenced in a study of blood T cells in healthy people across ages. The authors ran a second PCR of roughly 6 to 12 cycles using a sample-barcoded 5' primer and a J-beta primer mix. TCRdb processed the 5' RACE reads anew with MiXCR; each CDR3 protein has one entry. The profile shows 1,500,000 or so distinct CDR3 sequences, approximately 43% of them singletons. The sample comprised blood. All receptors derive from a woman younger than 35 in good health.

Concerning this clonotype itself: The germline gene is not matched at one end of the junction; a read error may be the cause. CDR3 in DNA: TGTGCCAGCAGCTACGACCGGGGAAACATTCGGTACTTC. This translates into CASSYDRGNIRYF. V usage is TRBV7-2 and J usage is TRBJ2-4; possible D gene TRBD2, 5 bases. The germline V gene has CDR1 SGHTA and CDR2 FQGNSA. The CDR3 loop spans 13 amino acids.

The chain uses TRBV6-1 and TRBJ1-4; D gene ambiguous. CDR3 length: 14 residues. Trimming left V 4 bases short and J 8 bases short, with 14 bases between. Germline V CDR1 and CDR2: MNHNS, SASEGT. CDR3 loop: CASSGGGDLEKLFF. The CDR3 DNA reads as TGTGCCAGCAGTGGAGGAGGAGATCTGGAAAAACTGTTTTTT.

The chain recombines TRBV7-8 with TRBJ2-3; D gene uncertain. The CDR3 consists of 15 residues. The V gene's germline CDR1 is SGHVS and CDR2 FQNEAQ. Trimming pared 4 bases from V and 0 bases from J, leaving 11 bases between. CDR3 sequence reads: CASSSKRLSTDTQYF. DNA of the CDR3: TGTGCCAGCAGCTCCAAACGACTGAGCACAGATACGCAGTATTTT.

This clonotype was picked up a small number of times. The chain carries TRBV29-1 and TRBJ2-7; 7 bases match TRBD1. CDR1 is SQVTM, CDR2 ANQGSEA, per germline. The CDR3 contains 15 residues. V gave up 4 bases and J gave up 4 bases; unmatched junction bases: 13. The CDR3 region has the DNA TGCAGCGTTGGGACTGGACAGGTAAACAAATACGAGCAGTACTTC. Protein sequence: CSVGTGQVNKYEQYF.

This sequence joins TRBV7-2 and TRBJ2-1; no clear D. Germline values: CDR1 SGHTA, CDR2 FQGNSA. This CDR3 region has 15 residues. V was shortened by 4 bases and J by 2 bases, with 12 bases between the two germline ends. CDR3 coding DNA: TGTGCCAGCAGCTCTCCTCAGCAAACCTACAATGAGCAGTTCTTC. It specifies CASSSPQQTYNEQFF.

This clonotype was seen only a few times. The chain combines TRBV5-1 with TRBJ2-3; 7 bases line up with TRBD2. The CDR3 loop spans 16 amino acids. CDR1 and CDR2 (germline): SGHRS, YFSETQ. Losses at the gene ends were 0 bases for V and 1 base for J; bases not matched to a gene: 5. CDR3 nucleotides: TGCGCCAGCAGCTTGGCCGGCGCGGGGGGCACAGATACGCAGTATTTT. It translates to CASSLAGAGGTDTQYF.

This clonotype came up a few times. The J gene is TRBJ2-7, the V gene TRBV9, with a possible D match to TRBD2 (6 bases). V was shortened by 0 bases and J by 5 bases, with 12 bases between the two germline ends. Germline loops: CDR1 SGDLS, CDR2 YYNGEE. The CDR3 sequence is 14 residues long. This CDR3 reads CASSVAGVPHEQYF. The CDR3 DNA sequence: TGTGCCAGCAGCGTAGCGGGAGTTCCTCACGAGCAGTACTTC.

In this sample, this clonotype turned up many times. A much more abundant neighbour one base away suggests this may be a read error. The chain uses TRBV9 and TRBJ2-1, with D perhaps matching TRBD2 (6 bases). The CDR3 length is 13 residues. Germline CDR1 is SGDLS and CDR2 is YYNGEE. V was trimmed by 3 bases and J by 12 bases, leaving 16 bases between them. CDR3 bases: TGTGCCAGCAGCGGAGCGGAGGGGACGAGGCAGTTCTTC. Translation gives CASSGAEGTRQFF.

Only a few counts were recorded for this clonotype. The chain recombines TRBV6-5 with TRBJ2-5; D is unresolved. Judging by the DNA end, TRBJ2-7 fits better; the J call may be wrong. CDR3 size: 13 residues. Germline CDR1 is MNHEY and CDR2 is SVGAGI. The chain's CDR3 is CAVRGRSSHEQYF. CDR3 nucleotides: TGTGCCGTCAGAGGTAGATCGTCCCACGAGCAGTACTTC.

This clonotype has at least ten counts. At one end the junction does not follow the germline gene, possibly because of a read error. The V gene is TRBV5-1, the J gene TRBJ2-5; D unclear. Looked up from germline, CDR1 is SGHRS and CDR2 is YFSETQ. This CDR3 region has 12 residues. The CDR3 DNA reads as TGTGCCAGCAGCTTAGCCCAAGAGACCCAGTACTTC. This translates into CASSLAQETQYF.

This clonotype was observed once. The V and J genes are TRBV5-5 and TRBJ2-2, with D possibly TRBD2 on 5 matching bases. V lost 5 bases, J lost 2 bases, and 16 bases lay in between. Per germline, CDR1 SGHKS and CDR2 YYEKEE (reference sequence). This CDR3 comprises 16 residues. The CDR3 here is CASSRTPPSNTGELFF. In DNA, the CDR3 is TGTGCCAGCAGTCGGACTCCCCCCTCAAACACCGGGGAGCTGTTTTTT.

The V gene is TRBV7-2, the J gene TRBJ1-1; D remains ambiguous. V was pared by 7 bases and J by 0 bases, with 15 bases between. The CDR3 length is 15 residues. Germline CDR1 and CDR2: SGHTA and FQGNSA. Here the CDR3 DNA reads TGTGCCAGCACCCTAGGGATACAGATGAACACTGAAGCTTTCTTT. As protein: CASTLGIQMNTEAFF.

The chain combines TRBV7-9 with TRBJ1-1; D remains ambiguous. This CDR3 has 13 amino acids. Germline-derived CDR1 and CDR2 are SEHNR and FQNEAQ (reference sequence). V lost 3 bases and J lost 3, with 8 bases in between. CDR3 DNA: TGTGCCAGCAGCTTGCTTGTGGACACTGAAGCTTTCTTT. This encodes CASSLLVDTEAFF.

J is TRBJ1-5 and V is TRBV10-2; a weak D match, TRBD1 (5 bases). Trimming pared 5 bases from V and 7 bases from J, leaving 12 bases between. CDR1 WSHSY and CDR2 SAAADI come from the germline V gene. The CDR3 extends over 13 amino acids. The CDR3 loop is CASSSGFDQPQHF. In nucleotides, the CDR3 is TGCGCCAGCAGTTCAGGGTTCGACCAGCCCCAGCATTTT.

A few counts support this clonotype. CDR3 region: CASRGLAGDEQYF. The CDR3 DNA is TGTGCCAGCAGGGGACTAGCGGGAGACGAGCAGTACTTC. The chain links TRBV4-2 to TRBJ2-7; 14 nucleotides match TRBD2. The CDR3 totals 13 residues. Per the germline V gene, CDR1 is LGHNA and CDR2 is YNFKEQ. V lost 6 bases to trimming and J lost 5 bases; unmatched junction nucleotides: 0.

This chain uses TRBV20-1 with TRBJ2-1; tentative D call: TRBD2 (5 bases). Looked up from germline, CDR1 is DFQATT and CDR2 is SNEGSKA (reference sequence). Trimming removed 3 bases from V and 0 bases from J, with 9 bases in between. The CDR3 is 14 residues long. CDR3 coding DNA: TGCAGTGCTAGCTATGGGAGCTCCTACAATGAGCAGTTCTTC. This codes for CSASYGSSYNEQFF.

The CDR3 sequence is CASRNLRGRNEQYF. CDR3 nucleotides: TGTGCCAGCAGGAACCTTAGGGGAAGAAATGAGCAGTACTTC. The chain joins TRBV25-1 to TRBJ2-7, with D tentatively TRBD1 (5 bases). Germline CDR1 reads MGHDK; CDR2 reads SYGVNS. V was clipped by 6 bases and J by 7 bases, with 19 bases between them. CDR3 length: 14 residues.

The CDR3 sequence is CASSENRGTSEKLFF. Here the CDR3 DNA reads TGTGCCAGCAGTGAAAACAGGGGGACTTCTGAAAAACTGTTTTTT. This chain links TRBV25-1 with TRBJ1-4; TRBD1 matches 8 bases. V dropped 2 bases and J dropped 7; count of bases not matched to a gene: 6. The CDR3 covers 15 residues. The germline CDR1 and CDR2 sequences are MGHDK and SYGVNS.

The CDR3 DNA reads TGCAGTGCTACAGCGACAGAAGACTATGGCTACACCTTC. The encoded protein is CSATATEDYGYTF. The J gene is TRBJ1-2, the V gene TRBV20-1; perhaps TRBD1 as D (5 bases). Germline CDR1 DFQATT, CDR2 SNEGSKA (reference sequence). This CDR3 spans 13 amino acids. The V gene lost 4 bases and the J gene lost 3 bases, with 12 bases spanning the gap.

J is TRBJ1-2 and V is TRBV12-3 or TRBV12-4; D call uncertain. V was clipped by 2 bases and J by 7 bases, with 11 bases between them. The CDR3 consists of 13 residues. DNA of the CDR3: TGTGCCAGCAGTTTACGGAGACAACTTGGCTACACCTTC. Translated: CASSLRRQLGYTF.

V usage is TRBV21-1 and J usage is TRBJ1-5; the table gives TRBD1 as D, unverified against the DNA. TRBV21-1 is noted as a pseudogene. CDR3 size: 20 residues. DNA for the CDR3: TGTGCCAGCAGCACACCCTTTCCAACCCCAATCCGGGACAGCAATCAGCCCCAGCATTTT. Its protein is CASSTPFPTPIRDSNQPQHF.